This TCR beta chain was sequenced in a study of blood T cell repertoires in COVID-19. In the study overall: Acute and convalescent COVID-19 specimens originated in the United States, Italy and Spain. PBMCs, B-cell-depleted T cells, or T cells were the source of the cDNA or gDNA that made up the material.

Which cohort a participant joined came from the clinical history participants gave. The repertoire was sequenced with immunoSEQ multiplex PCR; TCRdb's copy has only in-frame clones and lacks some. The repertoire includes more than 300,000 clones, around 86% of them detected once, and over 3.5% sits in the top ten. Germline CDR1 SQVTM, CDR2 ANQGSEA. The CDR3 loop spans 12 amino acids. V dropped 6 bases and J dropped 6; count of bases not matched to a gene: 5. V is TRBV29-1 and J is TRBJ1-5; 7 bases fit TRBD1. The sample comprised PBMCs or T cells enriched from blood (not recorded which). The receptor's source is a man aged 30 to 45 who had recovered from COVID-19. The CDR3 protein is CSVQGLGQPQHF. Here the CDR3 DNA reads TGCAGCGTACAGGGGTTGGGTCAGCCCCAGCATTTT.